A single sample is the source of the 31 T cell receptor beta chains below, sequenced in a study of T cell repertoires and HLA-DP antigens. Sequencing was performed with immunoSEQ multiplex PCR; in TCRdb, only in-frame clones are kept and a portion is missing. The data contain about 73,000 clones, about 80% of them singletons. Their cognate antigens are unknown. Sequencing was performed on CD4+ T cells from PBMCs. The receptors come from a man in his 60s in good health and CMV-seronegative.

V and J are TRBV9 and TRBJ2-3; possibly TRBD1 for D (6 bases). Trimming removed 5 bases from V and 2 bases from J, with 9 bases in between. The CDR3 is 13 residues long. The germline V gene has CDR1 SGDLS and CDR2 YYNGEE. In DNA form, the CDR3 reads TGTGCCAGCAGTACAGGGACCACAGATACGCAGTATTTT. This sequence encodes CASSTGTTDTQYF. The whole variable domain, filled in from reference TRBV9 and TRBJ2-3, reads DSGVTQTPKHLITATGQRVTLRCSPRSGDLSVYWYQQSLDQGLQFLIQYYNGEERAKGNILERFSAQQFPDLHSELNLSSLELGDSALYFCASSTGTTDTQYFGPGTRLTVL.

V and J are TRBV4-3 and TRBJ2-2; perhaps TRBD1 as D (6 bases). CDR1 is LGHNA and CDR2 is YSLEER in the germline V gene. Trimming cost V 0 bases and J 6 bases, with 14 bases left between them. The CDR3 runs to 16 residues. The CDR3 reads CASSQEARKGAGELFF. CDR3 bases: TGCGCCAGCAGCCAAGAGGCTAGAAAGGGGGCCGGGGAGCTGTTTTTT.

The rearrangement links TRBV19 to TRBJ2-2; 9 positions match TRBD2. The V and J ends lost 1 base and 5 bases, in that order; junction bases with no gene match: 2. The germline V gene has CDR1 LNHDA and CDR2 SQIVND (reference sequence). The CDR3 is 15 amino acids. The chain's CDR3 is CASSIGLAETGELFF. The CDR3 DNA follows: TGTGCCAGTAGTATAGGACTAGCGGAGACCGGGGAGCTGTTTTTT.

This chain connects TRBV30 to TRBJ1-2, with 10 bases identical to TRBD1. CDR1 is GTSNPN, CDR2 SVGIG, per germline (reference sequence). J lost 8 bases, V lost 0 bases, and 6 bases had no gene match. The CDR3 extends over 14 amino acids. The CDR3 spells CAWSVSGTGVGYTF. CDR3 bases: TGTGCCTGGAGTGTATCTGGGACAGGGGTCGGCTACACCTTC. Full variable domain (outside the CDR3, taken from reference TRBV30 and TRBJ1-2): SQTIHQWPATLVQPVGSPLSLECTVEGTSNPNLYWYRQAAGRGLQLLFYSVGIGQISSEVPQNLSASRPQDRQFILSSKKLLLSDSGFYLCAWSVSGTGVGYTFGSGTRLTVV.

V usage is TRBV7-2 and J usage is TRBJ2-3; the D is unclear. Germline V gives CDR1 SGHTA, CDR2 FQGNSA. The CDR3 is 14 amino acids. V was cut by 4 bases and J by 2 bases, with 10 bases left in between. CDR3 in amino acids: CASSSQRLTDTQYF. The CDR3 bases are TGTGCCAGCAGCTCACAGCGCCTCACAGATACGCAGTATTTT. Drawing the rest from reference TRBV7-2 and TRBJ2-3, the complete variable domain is GAGVSQSPSNKVTEKGKDVELRCDPISGHTALYWYRQSLGQGLEFLIYFQGNSAPDKSGLPSDRFSAERTGGSVSTLTIQRTQQEDSAVYLCASSSQRLTDTQYFGPGTRLTVL.

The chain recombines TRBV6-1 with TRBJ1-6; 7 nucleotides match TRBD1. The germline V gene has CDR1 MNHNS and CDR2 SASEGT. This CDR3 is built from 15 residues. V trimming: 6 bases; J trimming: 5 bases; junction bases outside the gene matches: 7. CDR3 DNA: TGTGCCAGCAGCAGACAGGGATACGATAATTCACCCCTCCACTTT. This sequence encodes CASSRQGYDNSPLHF.

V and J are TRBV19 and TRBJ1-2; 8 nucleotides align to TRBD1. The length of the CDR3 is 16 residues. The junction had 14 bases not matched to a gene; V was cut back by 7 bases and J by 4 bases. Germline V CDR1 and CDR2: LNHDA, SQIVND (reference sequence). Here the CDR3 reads CASTISRTGTSYGYTF. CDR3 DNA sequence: TGTGCCAGTACTATTTCCCGGACAGGGACCTCCTATGGCTACACCTTC.

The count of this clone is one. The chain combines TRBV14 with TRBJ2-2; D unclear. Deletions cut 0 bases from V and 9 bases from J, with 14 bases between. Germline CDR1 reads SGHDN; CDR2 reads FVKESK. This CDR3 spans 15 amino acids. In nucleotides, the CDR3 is TGTGCCAGCAGCCAAGATGGCGGAAATCTGAGGGAGCTGTTTTTT. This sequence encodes CASSQDGGNLRELFF.

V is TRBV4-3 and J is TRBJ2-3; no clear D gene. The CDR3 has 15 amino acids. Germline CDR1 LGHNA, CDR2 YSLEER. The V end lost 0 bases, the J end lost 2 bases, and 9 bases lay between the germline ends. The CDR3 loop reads CASSQDGLTTDTQYF. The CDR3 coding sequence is TGCGCCAGCAGCCAAGATGGCCTTACCACAGATACGCAGTATTTT.

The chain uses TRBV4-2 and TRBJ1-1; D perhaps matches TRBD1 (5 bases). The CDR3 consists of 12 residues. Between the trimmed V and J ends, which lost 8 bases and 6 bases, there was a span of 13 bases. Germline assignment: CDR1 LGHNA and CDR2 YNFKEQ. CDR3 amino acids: CASGGWGAEAFF. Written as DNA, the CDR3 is TGTGCCAGCGGAGGATGGGGGGCTGAAGCTTTCTTT.

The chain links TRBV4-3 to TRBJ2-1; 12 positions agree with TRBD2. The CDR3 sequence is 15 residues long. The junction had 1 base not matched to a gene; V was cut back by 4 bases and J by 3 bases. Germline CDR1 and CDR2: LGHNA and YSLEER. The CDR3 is CASSRLAGVYNEQFF. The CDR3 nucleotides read TGCGCCAGCAGCCGACTAGCGGGAGTCTACAATGAGCAGTTCTTC.

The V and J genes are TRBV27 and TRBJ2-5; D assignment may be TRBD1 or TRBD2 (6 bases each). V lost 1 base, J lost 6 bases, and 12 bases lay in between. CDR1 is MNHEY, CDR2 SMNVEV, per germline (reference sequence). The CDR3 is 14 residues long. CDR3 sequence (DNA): TGTGCCAGCAGTTTATACAGGGAGGAACAGACCCAGTACTTC. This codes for CASSLYREEQTQYF.

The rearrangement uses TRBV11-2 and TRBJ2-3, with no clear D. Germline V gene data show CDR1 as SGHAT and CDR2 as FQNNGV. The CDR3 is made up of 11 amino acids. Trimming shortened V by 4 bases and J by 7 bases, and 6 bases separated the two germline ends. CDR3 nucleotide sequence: TGTGCCAGCAGCTCCGGACATACGCAGTATTTT. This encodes CASSSGHTQYF.

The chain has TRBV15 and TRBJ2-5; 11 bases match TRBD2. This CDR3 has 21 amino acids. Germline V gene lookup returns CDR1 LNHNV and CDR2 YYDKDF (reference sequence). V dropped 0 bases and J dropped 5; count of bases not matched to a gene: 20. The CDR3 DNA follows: TGTGCCACCAGCAGAGATCTAGGCAGGGAGGTAGCGGGAGGGCCTGGTGAGACCCAGTACTTC. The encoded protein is CATSRDLGREVAGGPGETQYF. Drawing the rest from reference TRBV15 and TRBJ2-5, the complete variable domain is DAMVIQNPRYQVTQFGKPVTLSCSQTLNHNVMYWYQQKSSQAPKLLFHYYDKDFNNEADTPDNFQSRRPNTSFCFLDIRSPGLGDTAMYLCATSRDLGREVAGGPGETQYFGPGTRLLVL.

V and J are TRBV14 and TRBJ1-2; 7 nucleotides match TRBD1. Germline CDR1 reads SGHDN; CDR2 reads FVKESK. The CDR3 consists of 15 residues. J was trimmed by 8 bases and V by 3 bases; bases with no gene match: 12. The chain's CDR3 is CASSQTRTGGDGYTF. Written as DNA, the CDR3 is TGTGCCAGCAGCCAGACGAGGACAGGAGGGGACGGCTACACCTTC.

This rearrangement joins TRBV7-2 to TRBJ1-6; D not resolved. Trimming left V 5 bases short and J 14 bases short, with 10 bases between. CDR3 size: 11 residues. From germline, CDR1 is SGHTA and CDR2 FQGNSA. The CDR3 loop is CASSVRIALHF. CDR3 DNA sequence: TGTGCCAGCAGCGTAAGGATAGCCCTCCACTTT.

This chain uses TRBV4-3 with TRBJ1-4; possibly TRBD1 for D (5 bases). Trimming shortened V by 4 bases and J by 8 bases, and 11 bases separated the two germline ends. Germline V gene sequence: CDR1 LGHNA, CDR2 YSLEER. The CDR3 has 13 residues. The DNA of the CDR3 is TGCGCCAGCAGCCGGGGGACTCAGGAAAAACTGTTTTTT. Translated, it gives CASSRGTQEKLFF.

This chain's CDR3 is CASSPQQNYGYTF. CDR3 in DNA: TGCGCCAGCAGCCCACAACAGAACTATGGCTACACCTTC. The rearrangement links TRBV4-3 to TRBJ1-2, with D unresolved. The germline V and J ends were trimmed by 4 bases and 2 bases, with 8 bases remaining between them. Germline loops: CDR1 LGHNA, CDR2 YSLEER. The CDR3 consists of 13 residues.

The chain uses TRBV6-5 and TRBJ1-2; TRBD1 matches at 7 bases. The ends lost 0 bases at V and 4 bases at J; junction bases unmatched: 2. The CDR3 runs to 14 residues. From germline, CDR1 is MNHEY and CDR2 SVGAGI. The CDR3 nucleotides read TGTGCCAGCAGTTACTCCGGGACAGCCTATGGCTACACCTTC. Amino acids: CASSYSGTAYGYTF.

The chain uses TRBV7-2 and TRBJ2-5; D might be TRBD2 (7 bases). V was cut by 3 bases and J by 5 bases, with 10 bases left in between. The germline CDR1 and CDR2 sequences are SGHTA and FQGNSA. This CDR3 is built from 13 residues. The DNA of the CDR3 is TGTGCCAGCAGCTTGCGGGGGCTGGAGACCCAGTACTTC. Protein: CASSLRGLETQYF.

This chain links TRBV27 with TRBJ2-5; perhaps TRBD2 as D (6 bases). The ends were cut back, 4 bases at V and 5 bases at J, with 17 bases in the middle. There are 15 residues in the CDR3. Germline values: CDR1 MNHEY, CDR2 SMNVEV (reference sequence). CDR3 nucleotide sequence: TGTGCCAGCAGTTCCCGCCTGACTAGTAGGGAGACCCAGTACTTC. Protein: CASSSRLTSRETQYF.

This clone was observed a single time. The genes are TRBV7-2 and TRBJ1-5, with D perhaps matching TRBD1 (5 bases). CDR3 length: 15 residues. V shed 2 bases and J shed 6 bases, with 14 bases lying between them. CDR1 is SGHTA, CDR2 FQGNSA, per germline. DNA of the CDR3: TGTGCCAGCAGCTTAATCTCAGGGTCGAGTCAGCCCCAGCATTTT. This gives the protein CASSLISGSSQPQHF.

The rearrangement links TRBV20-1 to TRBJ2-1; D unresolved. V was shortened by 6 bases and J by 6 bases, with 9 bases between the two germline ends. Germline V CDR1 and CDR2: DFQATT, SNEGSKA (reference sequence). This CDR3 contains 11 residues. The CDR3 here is CSASEFNEQFF. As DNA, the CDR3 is TGCAGTGCATCCGAGTTCAATGAGCAGTTCTTC.

CDR3: CASSLSGQGVGNEQFF. CDR3 bases: TGCGCCAGCAGCTTGTCCGGACAGGGGGTGGGCAATGAGCAGTTCTTC. The rearrangement uses TRBV5-1 and TRBJ2-1; TRBD1 agrees at 10 bases. This CDR3 has 16 residues. The V segment lost 1 base and the J segment 6 bases; nucleotides outside the gene matches: 7. Germline CDR1 and CDR2: SGHRS and YFSETQ.

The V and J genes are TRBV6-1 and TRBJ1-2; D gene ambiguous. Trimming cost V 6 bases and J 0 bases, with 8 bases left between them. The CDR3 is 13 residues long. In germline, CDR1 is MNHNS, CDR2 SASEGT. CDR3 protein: CASRYPSNYGYTF. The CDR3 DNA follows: TGTGCCAGCAGGTACCCCTCTAACTATGGCTACACCTTC.

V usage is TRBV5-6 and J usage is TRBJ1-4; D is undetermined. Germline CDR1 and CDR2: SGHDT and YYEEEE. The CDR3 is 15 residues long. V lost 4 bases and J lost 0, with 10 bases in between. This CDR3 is CASSPHQATNEKLFF. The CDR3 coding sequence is TGTGCCAGCAGCCCCCACCAAGCAACTAATGAAAAACTGTTTTTT. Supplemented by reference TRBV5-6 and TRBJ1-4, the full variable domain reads DAGVTQSPTHLIKTRGQQVTLRCSPKSGHDTVSWYQQALGQGPQFIFQYYEEEERQRGNFPDRFSGHQFPNYSSELNVNALLLGDSALYLCASSPHQATNEKLFFGSGTQLSVL.

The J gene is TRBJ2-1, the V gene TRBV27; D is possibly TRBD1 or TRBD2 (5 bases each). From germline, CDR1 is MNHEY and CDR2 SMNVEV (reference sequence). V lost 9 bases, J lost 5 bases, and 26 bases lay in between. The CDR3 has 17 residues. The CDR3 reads CASRGDGAGPIHNEQFF. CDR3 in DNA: TGTGCCAGTCGGGGAGACGGGGCGGGTCCCATACACAATGAGCAGTTCTTC.

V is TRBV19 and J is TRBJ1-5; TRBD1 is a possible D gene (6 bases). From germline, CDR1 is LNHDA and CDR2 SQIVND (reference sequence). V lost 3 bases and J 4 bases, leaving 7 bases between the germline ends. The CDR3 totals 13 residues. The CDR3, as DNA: TGTGCCAGTAGTATGGACAGAAATCAGCCCCAGCATTTT. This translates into CASSMDRNQPQHF. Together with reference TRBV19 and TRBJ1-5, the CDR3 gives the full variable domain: DGGITQSPKYLFRKEGQNVTLSCEQNLNHDAMYWYRQDPGQGLRLIYYSQIVNDFQKGDIAEGYSVSREKKESFPLTVTSAQKNPTAFYLCASSMDRNQPQHFGDGTRLSIL.

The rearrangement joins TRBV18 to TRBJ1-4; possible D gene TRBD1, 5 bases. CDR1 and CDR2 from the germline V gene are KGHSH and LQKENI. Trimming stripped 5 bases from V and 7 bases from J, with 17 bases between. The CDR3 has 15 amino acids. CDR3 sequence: CASSETGGLSEKLFF. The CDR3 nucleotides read TGTGCCAGCTCAGAAACAGGAGGCCTCAGTGAAAAACTGTTTTTT.

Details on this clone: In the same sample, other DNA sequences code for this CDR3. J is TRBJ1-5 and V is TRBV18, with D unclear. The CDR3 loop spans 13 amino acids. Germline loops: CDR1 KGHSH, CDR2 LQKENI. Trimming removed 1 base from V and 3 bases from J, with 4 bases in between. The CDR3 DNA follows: TGTGCCAGCTCACCACGAGACAATCAGCCCCAGCATTTT. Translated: CASSPRDNQPQHF.

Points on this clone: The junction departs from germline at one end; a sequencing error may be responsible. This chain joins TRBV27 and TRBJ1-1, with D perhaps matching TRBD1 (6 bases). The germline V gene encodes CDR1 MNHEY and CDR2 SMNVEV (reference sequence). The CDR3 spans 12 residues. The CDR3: CASRFRGTEAFF. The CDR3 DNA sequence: TGTGCCAGCCGTTTCAGGGGCACTGAAGCTTTCTTT.